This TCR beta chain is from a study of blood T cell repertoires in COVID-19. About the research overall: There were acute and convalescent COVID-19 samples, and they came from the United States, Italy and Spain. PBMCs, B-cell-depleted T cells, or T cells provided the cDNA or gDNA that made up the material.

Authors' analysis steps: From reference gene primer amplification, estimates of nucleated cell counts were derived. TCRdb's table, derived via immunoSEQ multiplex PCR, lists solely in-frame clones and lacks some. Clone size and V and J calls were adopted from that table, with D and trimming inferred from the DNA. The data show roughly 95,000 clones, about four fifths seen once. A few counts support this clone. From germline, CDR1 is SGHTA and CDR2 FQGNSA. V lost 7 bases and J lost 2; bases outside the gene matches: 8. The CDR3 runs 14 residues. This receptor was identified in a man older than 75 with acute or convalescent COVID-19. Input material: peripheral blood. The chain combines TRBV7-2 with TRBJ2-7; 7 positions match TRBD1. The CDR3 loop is CASIPGQPTYEQYF. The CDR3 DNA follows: TGTGCCAGCATCCCGGGACAGCCGACCTACGAGCAGTACTTC.